The rows below give T cell receptor beta chains drawn from one sample of a study of metastatic and nonmetastatic thyroid tumors. TCRdb reanalyzed the PCR reads with MiXCR. The table lists approximately 35,000 clones, about 33% of them singletons, with 15% to 20% in the top ten. Sequenced material: tumor tissue. All receptors come from a female donor with papillary thyroid cancer or a benign thyroid nodule (not recorded which). Some clones in this sample may be carry-over from other donors' samples. The CDR3 runs from the conserved cysteine through the conserved F or W. D genes are given only for firm matches. The size of a clone is reported for some rows only, either as once, few or many, or as a class for expanded clones.

D gene,clone size,J gene,V gene,CDR3 DNA,CDR3 protein
TRBD2,few,TRBJ2-7,TRBV24-1,TGTGCCACCAGTGCCTCCAGCGGGGGCAACTACGAGCAGTACTTC,CATSASSGGNYEQYF
TRBD1,few,TRBJ1-1,TRBV24-1,TGTGCCACCAGTGCCCTCATTACTCGGGAGACAGGGATTGGGGGCGCTGAAGCTTTCTTT,CATSALITRETGIGGAEAFF
NA,many,TRBJ2-1,TRBV27,TGTGCCACTAGACCCCTGATGGTACTCAATGAGCAGTTCTTC,CATRPLMVLNEQFF
NA,once,TRBJ2-1,TRBV5-1,TGCGCCAGCAGCTTGGCCGGCGGGCCTTCCTACAATGAGCAGTTCTTC,CASSLAGGPSYNEQFF
TRBD1,NA,TRBJ2-5,TRBV3-1,TGTGCCAGCAGCCACCTCCAGGGGGCAGAGACCCAGTACTTC,CASSHLQGAETQYF
NA,few,TRBJ1-1,TRBV6-1,TGTGCCAGCAGCTGGGGCGACACTGAAGCTTTCTTT,CASSWGDTEAFF
TRBD1,many,TRBJ2-1,TRBV6-2/TRBV6-3,TGTGCCAGCAGCCCCCAGGCCGGACAGGGGGCAGATGAGCAGTTCTTC,CASSPQAGQGADEQFF
NA,NA,TRBJ2-2,TRBV7-6,TGTGCCAACAGCCCACGAATGACCGGGGAGCTGTTTTTT,CANSPRMTGELFF
NA,few,TRBJ2-7,TRBV6-6,TGTGCCAGCAGTTACGGCAGAACCTACGAGCAGTACTTC,CASSYGRTYEQYF
NA,NA,TRBJ1-5,TRBV6-1,TGTTCCAGCAGTGAAGCCTCAACGGGTCAGCCCCAGCATTTT,CSSSEASTGQPQHF
TRBD2,NA,TRBJ2-5,TRBV28,TGTGCCAACAGTAAACTAGCGGAGATACAAGAGACCCAGTACTTC,CANSKLAEIQETQYF
NA,NA,TRBJ2-2,TRBV5-1,TGCGCCAGCACCCACGCAAGGGACCGCTCCGGGGAGCTGTTTTTT,CASTHARDRSGELFF
NA,NA,TRBJ1-3,TRBV4-1,TGCGCCAGCAGCCCGTCGGGAAACACCATATATTTT,CASSPSGNTIYF
TRBD2,NA,TRBJ2-2,TRBV12-3/TRBV12-4,TGTGCCAGCAGTCCTCTAGCGGGGGGGGTCACCGGGGAGCTGTTTTTT,CASSPLAGGVTGELFF
NA,NA,TRBJ1-1,TRBV19,TGTGCCAGTAGTAATCTTATAGGATTAACCCCTGAAGCTTTCTTT,CASSNLIGLTPEAFF
NA,once,TRBJ2-7,TRBV7-2,TGTGCCAGCAGCCGGGACTCAAGCTCCAACGAGCAGTACTTC,CASSRDSSSNEQYF
TRBD1,NA,TRBJ1-1,TRBV6-1,TGTGCCAGCACCGGGACAGTGAACACTGAAGCTTTCTTT,CASTGTVNTEAFF
TRBD1,NA,TRBJ1-1,TRBV7-2,TGTGCCAGCAGCCCCACCGGGGGGACAGTTGAAGCTTTCTTT,CASSPTGGTVEAFF
NA,NA,TRBJ2-2,TRBV28,TGTGCCAGCATCGGTCAGGGACGCACCGGGGAGCTGTTTTTT,CASIGQGRTGELFF
TRBD2,NA,TRBJ2-5,TRBV6-5,TGTGCCAGCAGTTCCGGACTAGCTGGAGGTGCTGAGACCCAGTACTTC,CASSSGLAGGAETQYF
TRBD1,NA,TRBJ2-1,TRBV28,TGTGCCAGCGAGGGGACAGGGACCCTAAATGAGCAGTTCTTC,CASEGTGTLNEQFF
TRBD1,few,TRBJ1-2,TRBV6-2/TRBV6-3,TGTGCCAGCAGCCGAATAGGACAGGGGACCTATGGCTACACCTTC,CASSRIGQGTYGYTF
NA,few,TRBJ2-5,TRBV30,TGTGCCTGGAAGGCAGGGGCTGTGGAGACCCAGTACTTC,CAWKAGAVETQYF
TRBD1,few,TRBJ2-7,TRBV12-3/TRBV12-4,TGTGCCAGCAGTACCGCTCCGGGACAGGGGGCGGGAGAGCAGTACTTC,CASSTAPGQGAGEQYF
NA,NA,TRBJ1-1,TRBV2,TGTGCCAGCAGGTGGGGAGACACTGAAGCTTTCTTT,CASRWGDTEAFF
NA,NA,TRBJ1-1,TRBV6-1,TGTGCCAGCAGTAGGGAGGGTCGAGCTTTCTTT,CASSREGRAFF
TRBD2,NA,TRBJ2-3,TRBV11-2,TGTGCCAGCAGCTTACAATCTAGCGGGAGGGTAAGCACAGATACGCAGTATTTT,CASSLQSSGRVSTDTQYF
NA,NA,TRBJ2-1,TRBV7-2,TGTGCCAGCAGCCCTGGACCATGGAATGAGCAGTTCTTC,CASSPGPWNEQFF
TRBD2,few,TRBJ2-7,TRBV6-1,TGTGCCAGCAGTGACCGGGACTACGCCTACGAGCAGTACTTC,CASSDRDYAYEQYF
TRBD1,NA,TRBJ2-3,TRBV9,TGTGCCAGCAGCAGGGGACAGGGGACCGCTACGCAGTATTTT,CASSRGQGTATQYF
NA,NA,TRBJ1-2,TRBV7-2,TGTGCCAGCAGCTTAGGGCCAGGCAATGGCTACACCTTC,CASSLGPGNGYTF
NA,NA,TRBJ2-7,TRBV7-2,TGTGCCAGACTCACCGGGTTGGGGATTCACGAGCAGTACTTC,CARLTGLGIHEQYF
TRBD2,NA,TRBJ2-7,TRBV11-3,TGTGCCAGCGGCGGGGGAACCTACGAGCAGTACTTC,CASGGGTYEQYF
NA,NA,TRBJ1-2,TRBV20-1,TGCAGTGCTAGTCACGGACAGATCTATGGCTACACCTTC,CSASHGQIYGYTF
NA,few,TRBJ1-2,TRBV2,TGTGCCAGCACTACAGTTAGCTATGGCTACACCTTC,CASTTVSYGYTF
NA,few,TRBJ2-1,TRBV6-2/TRBV6-3,TGTGCCAGCAGTTACGCGAGGAATGAGCAGTTCTTC,CASSYARNEQFF
TRBD1,NA,TRBJ1-2,TRBV19,TGTGCCAGTAGTATAGATCGGACAGGGGATGGCTACACCTTC,CASSIDRTGDGYTF
NA,many,TRBJ1-2,TRBV6-6,TGTGCCAGCAGTTACAGTTGGGAACCCTACTATGGCTACACCTTC,CASSYSWEPYYGYTF
TRBD2,few,TRBJ2-1,TRBV24-1,TGTGCCACCAGTGATTTGCCCTGGCGGGAGCACAGTGAGCAGTTCTTC,CATSDLPWREHSEQFF
TRBD2,once,TRBJ2-3,TRBV5-1,TGCGCCAGCTCGCGGGAGCAGCAGAGCCGCACAGATACGCAGTATTTT,CASSREQQSRTDTQYF
NA,NA,TRBJ2-7,TRBV7-8,TGTGCCAGCAGCTTAGGGATGGGATACGAGCAGTACTTC,CASSLGMGYEQYF
TRBD2,few,TRBJ2-1,TRBV6-5,TGTGCCAGCAGAGGACTAGCGGGAGGGGAAAGCTACAATGAGCAGTTCTTC,CASRGLAGGESYNEQFF
TRBD1,NA,TRBJ1-5,TRBV4-2,TGTGCCAGCAGCCAGACCGGGACAGGGTCTAGCAATCAGCCCCAGCATTTT,CASSQTGTGSSNQPQHF
NA,NA,TRBJ2-5,TRBV5-1,TGCGCCAGCAGCAACGAGGCGACCCAGTACTTC,CASSNEATQYF
TRBD1,few,TRBJ1-1,TRBV30,TGTGCCTGCCGTAGAGGGGGCCCGACTGGGACTGAAGCTTTCTTT,CACRRGGPTGTEAFF
NA,NA,TRBJ2-2,TRBV3-1,TGTGCCAGCAGCCAAGGGAGCATCGGGGGCACCGGGGAGCTGTTTTTT,CASSQGSIGGTGELFF
TRBD1,few,TRBJ1-5,TRBV2,TGTGCCAGCCGTACAGGGGCTAGCAATCAGCCCCAGCATTTT,CASRTGASNQPQHF
NA,NA,TRBJ1-2,TRBV20-1,TGCAGTGCTTCGACCATGCCAGGTGTGACAGCTAGTCTAGAGGATGGCTACACCTTC,CSASTMPGVTASLEDGYTF
TRBD1,once,TRBJ2-7,TRBV20-1,TGCAGTGGCCAACACAGGGGAATTAGTTCCTACGAGCAGTACTTC,CSGQHRGISSYEQYF
NA,few,TRBJ2-1,TRBV4-2,TGTGCCAGCAGACAAGAATCAACGAACAATGAGCAGTTCTTC,CASRQESTNNEQFF
TRBD2,NA,TRBJ2-2,TRBV5-1,TGCGCCAGCAGCTTTAGGGCGGGACTAATCACCGGGGAGCTGTTTTTT,CASSFRAGLITGELFF
TRBD2,NA,TRBJ2-2,TRBV28,TGTGCCAGCAGTTTAGGGGGGGAAACCGGGGAGCTGTTTTTT,CASSLGGETGELFF
TRBD1,few,TRBJ2-1,TRBV24-1,TGTGCCACCAGTGACCTGGACAGGTACAATGAGCAGTTCTTC,CATSDLDRYNEQFF
TRBD2,many,TRBJ2-7,TRBV6-5,TGTGCCAGCAGTTCTCGGACTAGCGGGAGTTACGAGCAGTACTTC,CASSSRTSGSYEQYF
TRBD2,few,TRBJ2-7,TRBV2,TGTGCCAGCACCCGCGGACTAGCGGACGAGCAGTACTTC,CASTRGLADEQYF